This TCR beta chain was documented in a study of post-analysis software for immune sequencing data. General study points: Normalized Chao1 diversity in multiple sclerosis patients fell significantly below that of controls.

Each TCR beta cDNA library carried unique molecular identifiers. Input of about 1 to 11 million T cells yielded a few hundred thousand cDNA molecules. TCRdb fed the PCR reads into MiXCR, producing one record per CDR3 protein. The sample holds about 760,000 distinct CDR3 sequences, roughly 27% seen once. This clonotype was counted a few times. Its antigen remains unknown. Sequenced: blood. The sequence came from a girl aged 10 to 17 with multiple sclerosis.

The CDR3 region has the DNA TGTGCCAACAGCCTGGTGGAGGGGGCCTATTTGAGGCCCTCAGAGTACTTC. This sequence encodes CANSLVEGAYLRPSEYF. This chain connects TRBV6-6 to TRBJ2-5, with D tentatively TRBD1 (7 bases). The CDR3 has 17 amino acids. The V end was cut by 10 bases, the J end by 12 bases, with 36 bases between. Per the germline V gene, CDR1 is MNHNY and CDR2 is SVGAGI (reference sequence).